Sequencing of this T cell receptor (beta chain) was carried out in a study of shared clonotypes between healthy human individuals. For this clone: Its antigen remains unknown.

The CDR3 totals 17 residues. Between the trimmed V and J ends, which lost 5 bases and 2 bases, there was a span of 19 bases. Germline CDR1 reads SGHVS; CDR2 reads FQNEAQ. Findings and caveats of the study: Between several donors, naive CD4 clonotypes were shared at a level of about 5%.

Here immunoSEQ multiplex PCR was the method, and the copy in TCRdb shows in-frame clones only, minus some. The sample shows some 790,000 clones, 55% to 80% of them seen only once. Every donor, a Caucasian adult, lived in Nashville, Tennessee. Negatively enriched CD4+ T cells were divided by CD45RA into naive and memory. The rearrangement uses TRBV7-8 and TRBJ1-3, with a possible D match to TRBD1 (5 bases). The TCR originated in a woman aged 30 to 39 in good health. Material for sequencing was memory CD4+ T cells sorted from blood. Sample subset: CD45RA-negative fraction. CDR3 sequence reads: CASSQRLPTATGNTIYF. CDR3 bases: TGTGCCAGCAGCCAACGACTACCGACAGCTACTGGAAACACCATATATTTT. The full variable domain, in which reference TRBV7-8 and TRBJ1-3 provide the parts outside the CDR3, is GAGVSQSPRYKVAKRGQDVALRCDPISGHVSLFWYQQALGQGPEFLTYFQNEAQLDKSGLPSDRFFAERPEGSVSTLKIQRTQQEDSAVYLCASSQRLPTATGNTIYFGEGSWLTVV.